This is a list of T cell receptor beta chains from one sample in a study of blood T cell repertoires in COVID-19. Using immunoSEQ multiplex PCR, the repertoire was profiled, and TCRdb retains in-frame clones only, with some absent. The table lists about 100,000 clones, about four fifths of them singletons. The sequenced sample consisted of peripheral blood. The receptors derive from an elderly woman with active or convalescent COVID-19. Both conserved end residues are part of each CDR3. The order of the fields is clone size, J gene, V gene, D gene, CDR3 protein, CDR3 DNA. A D gene is named only where the DNA matches it firmly. Clone size is given for some rows only: seen once, a few or many times, or a class if the clone is expanded.

abundance: once
j_gene: TRBJ1-2
v_gene: TRBV24-1
d_gene: TRBD1
CDR3aa: CATSDFSGTGGDYGYTF
CDR3nt: TGTGCCACCAGTGATTTTTCCGGGACAGGGGGCGACTATGGCTACACCTTC

abundance: -
j_gene: TRBJ2-4
v_gene: TRBV6-5
d_gene: TRBD1
CDR3aa: CASSYAWDRERSIQYF
CDR3nt: TGTGCCAGCAGTTACGCTTGGGACAGGGAACGGAGCATTCAGTACTTC

abundance: -
j_gene: TRBJ2-1
v_gene: TRBV6-2/TRBV6-3
d_gene: -
CDR3aa: CASSYSTGEQFF
CDR3nt: TGTGCCAGCAGTTACTCGACGGGTGAGCAGTTCTTC

abundance: once
j_gene: TRBJ1-5
v_gene: TRBV28
d_gene: -
CDR3aa: CASSFAGAQPQHF
CDR3nt: TGTGCCAGCAGTTTCGCAGGGGCTCAGCCCCAGCATTTT

abundance: -
j_gene: TRBJ1-2
v_gene: TRBV11-2
d_gene: TRBD1
CDR3aa: CASSLAGTVNYGYTF
CDR3nt: TGTGCCAGCAGCTTAGCTGGGACAGTTAACTATGGCTACACCTTC

abundance: -
j_gene: TRBJ1-5
v_gene: TRBV19
d_gene: TRBD1
CDR3aa: CASSMGMGTGGEWSRLSNQPQHF
CDR3nt: TGTGCCAGTAGTATGGGCATGGGGACAGGGGGGGAATGGTCGCGCCTTAGCAATCAGCCCCAGCATTTT

abundance: -
j_gene: TRBJ1-1
v_gene: TRBV9
d_gene: TRBD1
CDR3aa: CASSVEGQGQRAFF
CDR3nt: TGTGCCAGCAGCGTAGAGGGACAGGGTCAGAGAGCTTTCTTT

abundance: -
j_gene: TRBJ2-7
v_gene: TRBV7-2
d_gene: -
CDR3aa: CASSRDLGSYEQYF
CDR3nt: TGTGCCAGCAGCCGGGACTTGGGCTCCTACGAGCAGTACTTC

abundance: -
j_gene: TRBJ1-4
v_gene: TRBV6-5
d_gene: -
CDR3aa: CASSYRGGNEKLFF
CDR3nt: TGTGCCAGCAGTTACCGAGGGGGAAATGAAAAACTGTTTTTT

abundance: -
j_gene: TRBJ1-6
v_gene: TRBV7-9
d_gene: TRBD1
CDR3aa: CASSPLDRVDSPLHF
CDR3nt: TGTGCCAGCAGCCCCCTTGACAGGGTGGATTCACCCCTCCACTTT

abundance: -
j_gene: TRBJ2-2
v_gene: TRBV15
d_gene: -
CDR3aa: CATSRTSGTGELFF
CDR3nt: TGTGCCACCAGCAGGACTTCTGGCACCGGGGAGCTGTTTTTT

abundance: once
j_gene: TRBJ2-7
v_gene: TRBV19
d_gene: -
CDR3aa: CASSIAGGGGASYEQYF
CDR3nt: TGTGCCAGTAGTATAGCAGGCGGAGGAGGAGCCTCCTACGAGCAGTACTTC

abundance: -
j_gene: TRBJ2-1
v_gene: TRBV12-5
d_gene: -
CDR3aa: CASGLGTTYNEQFF
CDR3nt: TGTGCTAGTGGTTTGGGGACTACCTACAATGAGCAGTTCTTC

abundance: -
j_gene: TRBJ1-1
v_gene: TRBV7-9
d_gene: TRBD1
CDR3aa: CASSLKSGGTEAFF
CDR3nt: TGTGCCAGCAGCTTAAAATCAGGGGGCACTGAAGCTTTCTTT

abundance: few
j_gene: TRBJ2-5
v_gene: TRBV5-4
d_gene: TRBD2
CDR3aa: CASSGPAGGRETQYF
CDR3nt: TGTGCCAGCAGCGGGCCAGCGGGGGGGCGGGAGACCCAGTACTTC

abundance: -
j_gene: TRBJ1-1
v_gene: TRBV9
d_gene: TRBD1
CDR3aa: CASSVGLLANQGDAFF
CDR3nt: TGTGCCAGCAGCGTAGGCTTACTAGCCAACCAGGGGGATGCTTTCTTT

abundance: -
j_gene: TRBJ2-2
v_gene: TRBV10-3
d_gene: -
CDR3aa: CAISWGLNTGELFF
CDR3nt: TGTGCCATCAGCTGGGGACTGAACACCGGGGAGCTGTTTTTT

abundance: -
j_gene: TRBJ2-1
v_gene: TRBV5-8
d_gene: TRBD1
CDR3aa: CASSAGQGLVQFF
CDR3nt: TGTGCCAGCAGCGCTGGACAGGGTTTGGTGCAGTTCTTC

abundance: -
j_gene: TRBJ2-5
v_gene: TRBV11-2
d_gene: -
CDR3aa: CASSLEPSPAETQYF
CDR3nt: TGTGCCAGCAGCTTAGAGCCGAGTCCAGCGGAGACCCAGTACTTC

abundance: -
j_gene: TRBJ2-7
v_gene: TRBV18
d_gene: -
CDR3aa: CASSPASLGYEQYF
CDR3nt: TGTGCCAGCTCACCAGCCAGCCTAGGATACGAGCAGTACTTC

abundance: -
j_gene: TRBJ2-3
v_gene: TRBV28
d_gene: -
CDR3aa: CASSKRRDTDTQYF
CDR3nt: TGTGCCAGCAGTAAGAGACGGGACACAGATACGCAGTATTTT

abundance: few
j_gene: TRBJ2-3
v_gene: TRBV2
d_gene: TRBD2
CDR3aa: CASGRTSGAADTQYF
CDR3nt: TGTGCCAGCGGAAGGACTAGCGGGGCCGCGGATACGCAGTATTTT

abundance: -
j_gene: TRBJ1-2
v_gene: TRBV19
d_gene: -
CDR3aa: CASSMAPERNYGYTF
CDR3nt: TGTGCCAGTAGTATGGCTCCAGAACGTAACTATGGCTACACCTTC

abundance: -
j_gene: TRBJ1-3
v_gene: TRBV28
d_gene: -
CDR3aa: CASSRGNTIYF
CDR3nt: TGTGCCAGCAGTCGAGGCAACACCATATATTTT

abundance: -
j_gene: TRBJ1-6
v_gene: TRBV9
d_gene: -
CDR3aa: CASSNSGANSPLHF
CDR3nt: TGTGCCAGCAGCAATTCAGGGGCCAATTCACCCCTCCACTTT

abundance: -
j_gene: TRBJ2-4
v_gene: TRBV5-1
d_gene: TRBD2
CDR3aa: CASSTSGGSNIQYF
CDR3nt: TGCGCCAGCAGTACGAGCGGGGGTTCGAACATTCAGTACTTC

abundance: -
j_gene: TRBJ1-2
v_gene: TRBV19
d_gene: -
CDR3aa: CASSTRLGAGNGYTF
CDR3nt: TGTGCCAGTAGTACGCGTCTTGGGGCAGGGAATGGCTACACCTTC

abundance: few
j_gene: TRBJ2-7
v_gene: TRBV6-1
d_gene: -
CDR3aa: CASSYEAYEQYF
CDR3nt: TGTGCCAGCAGTTATGAGGCTTACGAGCAGTACTTC

abundance: -
j_gene: TRBJ2-1
v_gene: TRBV6-5
d_gene: -
CDR3aa: CASRRQGSNEQFF
CDR3nt: TGTGCCAGCAGGCGCCAGGGGAGCAATGAGCAGTTCTTC

abundance: -
j_gene: TRBJ2-2
v_gene: TRBV9
d_gene: -
CDR3aa: CASSGGGITGELFF
CDR3nt: TGTGCCAGCAGCGGAGGGGGAATCACCGGGGAGCTGTTTTTT

abundance: -
j_gene: TRBJ2-3
v_gene: TRBV7-2
d_gene: -
CDR3aa: CASSQSGDTQYF
CDR3nt: TGTGCCAGCAGCCAAAGCGGAGATACGCAGTATTTT